This TCR beta chain stems from a study of blood T cell repertoires in COVID-19. The assay was immunoSEQ multiplex PCR, and TCRdb's table has in-frame clones only and misses some. The profile shows a few hundred thousand clones, roughly 88% of them singletons. Germline values: CDR1 LNHDA, CDR2 SQIVND (reference sequence). With 3 bases removed from V and 7 bases from J, the gap between germline ends came to 16 bases. CDR3 length: 15 amino acids. Participant reports of clinical history set cohort assignment. The chain couples TRBV19 to TRBJ2-1, with D perhaps TRBD2 (7 bases). The source is a man aged 30 to 45 who had recovered from COVID-19. The material sequenced was PBMCs or T cells enriched from blood (not recorded which). CDR3 nucleotide sequence: TGTGCCAGTAGTATCTGGCTCAGGGGAGGGAATGAGCAGTTCTTC. Protein: CASSIWLRGGNEQFF.